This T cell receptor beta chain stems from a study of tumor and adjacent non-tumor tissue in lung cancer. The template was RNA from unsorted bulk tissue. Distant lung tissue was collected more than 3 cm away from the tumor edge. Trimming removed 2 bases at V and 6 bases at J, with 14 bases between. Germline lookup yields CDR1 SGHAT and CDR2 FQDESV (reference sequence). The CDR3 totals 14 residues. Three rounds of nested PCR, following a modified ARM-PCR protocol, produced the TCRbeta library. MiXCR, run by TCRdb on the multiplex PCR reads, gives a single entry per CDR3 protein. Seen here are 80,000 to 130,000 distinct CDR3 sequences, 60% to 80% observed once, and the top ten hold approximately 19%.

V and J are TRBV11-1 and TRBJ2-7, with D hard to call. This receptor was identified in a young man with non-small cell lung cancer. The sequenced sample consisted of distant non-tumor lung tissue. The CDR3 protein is CASSLSGSLAEQYF. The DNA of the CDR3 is TGTGCCAGCAGCTTATCTGGGTCCCTGGCCGAGCAGTACTTC.